This T cell receptor beta chain came from a study of Graves' ophthalmopathy and Graves' hyperthyroidism. Researchers turned away patients with other autoimmune diseases, uncontrolled infections, pregnancy or lactation. Germline CDR1 reads LNHNV; CDR2 reads YYDKDF (reference sequence). CDR3 size: 16 residues. Losses at the gene ends were 1 base for V and 5 bases for J; bases not matched to a gene: 4. Amplified material comprised TCR beta CDR3 regions derived from RNA transcripts. Amplification began with first-round RT-PCR using HTBI primers, then second-round multiplex PCR was performed. TCRdb reanalysed the multiplex PCR reads using MiXCR and keeps one entry per CDR3 protein. The data hold over a million distinct CDR3 sequences, with about 40% observed a single time.

The TCR sequence derives from an adult man with Graves' hyperthyroidism. The sequenced material came from peripheral blood or thyroid tissue (not recorded which). The rearrangement uses TRBV15 and TRBJ1-4; TRBD1 agrees at 10 bases. In DNA, the CDR3 is TGTGCCACCAGCAGAGGACAGGGGGCTCGAAATGAAAAACTGTTTTTT. Translated: CATSRGQGARNEKLFF.